The 2 T cell receptor beta chains presented below share a single source sample, sequenced in a study of cytotoxic CD8 clonotypes in ibrutinib-treated CLL. Clones were read by immunoSEQ multiplex PCR, and TCRdb kept only the in-frame ones, dropping some. Counted here are approximately 340,000 clones, 67% occurring once; the ten biggest clones make up 5% to 6.5%. The source was PBMCs, collected after 36 months of ibrutinib treatment. The receptors here all came from a human donor with chronic lymphocytic leukemia.

A few counts support this clone. This sequence joins TRBV6-5 and TRBJ2-7; D gene unclear. Trimming stripped 4 bases from V and 2 bases from J, with 9 bases between. The CDR3 loop spans 13 amino acids. Germline V lookup: CDR1 MNHEY, CDR2 SVGAGI. The CDR3 protein is CASSSTGAYEQYF. CDR3 nucleotide sequence: TGTGCCAGCAGTTCCACCGGCGCCTACGAGCAGTACTTC.

The table lists this clone with a count of one. The chain joins TRBV19 to TRBJ2-1, with a tentative D call TRBD1 (6 bases). CDR3 size: 14 residues. Trimming left V 6 bases short and J 6 bases short, with 15 bases between. The germline CDR1 and CDR2 sequences are LNHDA and SQIVND (reference sequence). Here the CDR3 reads CASRDLRGGNEQFF. CDR3 nucleotides: TGTGCCAGTAGGGACCTACGAGGGGGCAATGAGCAGTTCTTC.